Shown below are 5 T cell receptor beta chains from a single sample sequenced in a study of blood T cell repertoires in COVID-19. Only in-frame clones appear in the TCRdb table, and some are missing; sequencing was by immunoSEQ multiplex PCR. Of some 170,000 clones in the sample, approximately 80% were seen once. Sequenced material: peripheral blood. All receptors come from a woman aged 40-49 years with COVID-19, enrolled during active disease.

This clone appeared a single time. V is TRBV5-1 and J is TRBJ2-5, with 7 positions matching TRBD1. With 4 bases clipped from V and 5 bases from J, the junction kept 14 bases outside the gene matches. This CDR3 is 16 amino acids long. Germline V gene lookup returns CDR1 SGHRS and CDR2 YFSETQ. The chain's CDR3 is CASSPQPQGTRETQYF. The CDR3, as DNA: TGCGCCAGCAGCCCCCAACCACAGGGGACGAGGGAGACCCAGTACTTC.

This chain uses TRBV3-1 (or the pseudogene TRBV3-2) with TRBJ2-1; 12 nucleotides match TRBD2. The CDR3 runs 18 residues. From germline, CDR1 is LGHDT and CDR2 YNNKEL (reference sequence). The ends lost 1 base at V and 0 bases at J; junction bases unmatched: 4. The CDR3 loop reads CASSQVETSGGSYNEQFF. The CDR3 DNA sequence: TGTGCCAGCAGCCAAGTAGAGACTAGCGGGGGCTCCTACAATGAGCAGTTCTTC.

V is TRBV30 and J is TRBJ2-3; a possible D gene is TRBD2 (6 bases). Germline CDR1 GTSNPN, CDR2 SVGIG (reference sequence). Trimming removed 3 bases at V and 1 base at J, with 11 bases between. The length of the CDR3 is 14 residues. This CDR3 reads CAWRRRGRTDTQYF. Here the CDR3 DNA reads TGTGCCTGGAGGAGGAGGGGTCGCACAGATACGCAGTATTTT.

This chain uses TRBV11-2 with TRBJ2-5, with 10 positions matching TRBD1. V dropped 0 bases and J dropped 1; count of bases not matched to a gene: 5. The germline V gene encodes CDR1 SGHAT and CDR2 FQNNGV. This CDR3 is 17 amino acids long. CDR3 nucleotides: TGTGCCAGCAGCTTAGACCGGGACAGGGGTGGCCAAGAGACCCAGTACTTC. Translated: CASSLDRDRGGQETQYF.

The genes are TRBV19 and TRBJ2-3, with TRBD2 matching 8 bases. Germline trimming cut 4 bases from V and 1 base from J; bases unmatched to any gene: 7. Germline V CDR1 and CDR2: LNHDA, SQIVND (reference sequence). The CDR3 is 16 amino acids. The CDR3 DNA follows: TGTGCCAGTAGTAGGGTAGCGGGATCCGGCACAGATACGCAGTATTTT. Its translation: CASSRVAGSGTDTQYF.